The clone carrying this T cell receptor beta chain showed up many times. The data were obtained in a study of T cells in Graves' hyperthyroidism and ophthalmopathy. V shed 6 bases and J 2 bases; nucleotides not matched to a gene: 15. The CDR3 is 17 residues long. Germline V lookup: CDR1 SGHTA, CDR2 FQGNSA. Authors of the study amplified TCR beta CDR3 regions from RNA transcripts. First-round RT-PCR with HTBI primers amplified the TCR CDR3 region. One entry per CDR3 protein, called by TCRdb with MiXCR from the multiplex PCR reads. The data hold some 550,000 distinct CDR3 sequences, with 20% to 25% observed a single time.

This chain connects TRBV7-2 to TRBJ2-7; 8 positions match TRBD1. The clonotype was recovered from a man aged 18 to 29 with Graves' hyperthyroidism. The sequenced sample consisted of blood. The DNA of the CDR3 is TGTGCCAGCAGTAAGCGGATATCGGGACAGGACCCCTACGAGCAGTACTTC. This translates into CASSKRISGQDPYEQYF.